The following is a TCR beta chain sequence with its context. This table comes from immunoSEQ multiplex PCR, and its TCRdb copy is limited to in-frame clones, with some not included. Among tens of thousands of clones listed, roughly 93% were seen once. The data originate from a study of T cell changes during pregnancy in multiple sclerosis. Trimming cost V 10 bases and J 6 bases; bases outside gene matches: 7. This CDR3 is built from 13 residues. Germline V gives CDR1 WNHNN, CDR2 SYGVQD (reference sequence). This material consisted of peripheral blood, taken in the second trimester of pregnancy. J is TRBJ1-4 and V is TRBV10-1, with 8 nucleotides matching TRBD1. This clonotype was sampled from a female donor with multiple sclerosis, enrolled in a pregnancy study. CDR3: CANQGAGDEKLFF. The CDR3, as DNA: TGCGCCAACCAGGGGGCTGGGGATGAAAAACTGTTTTTT.